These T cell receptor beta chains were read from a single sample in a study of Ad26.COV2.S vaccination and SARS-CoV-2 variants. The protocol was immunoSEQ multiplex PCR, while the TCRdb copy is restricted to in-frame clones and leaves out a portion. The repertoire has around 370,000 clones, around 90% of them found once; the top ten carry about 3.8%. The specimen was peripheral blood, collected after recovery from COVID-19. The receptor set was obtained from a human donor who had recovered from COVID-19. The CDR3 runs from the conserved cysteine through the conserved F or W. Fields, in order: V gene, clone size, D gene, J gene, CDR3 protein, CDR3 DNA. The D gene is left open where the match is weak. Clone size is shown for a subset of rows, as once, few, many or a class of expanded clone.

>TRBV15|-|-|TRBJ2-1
CATSREGTQYNEQFF
TGTGCCACCAGCAGAGAGGGGACACAATACAATGAGCAGTTCTTC
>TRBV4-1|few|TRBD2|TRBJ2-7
CASSQPGLADSSYEQYF
TGCGCCAGCAGCCAACCGGGACTAGCGGACAGCTCCTACGAGCAGTACTTC
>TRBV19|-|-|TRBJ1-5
CASSIERGGDVQPQHF
TGTGCCAGTAGTATAGAGAGGGGAGGGGATGTCCAGCCCCAGCATTTT
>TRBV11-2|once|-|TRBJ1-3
CASSLAPGAGNTIYF
TGTGCCAGCAGCTTAGCTCCAGGGGCCGGAAACACCATATATTTT
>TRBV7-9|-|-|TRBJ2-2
CASSFYRPTNTGELFF
TGTGCCAGCAGCTTCTACAGGCCTACGAACACCGGGGAGCTGTTTTTT
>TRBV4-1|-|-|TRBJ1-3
CASSSTGEILGNTIYF
TGCGCCAGCAGCAGTACGGGCGAAATTCTCGGAAACACCATATATTTT
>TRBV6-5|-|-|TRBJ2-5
CASSLRPRGQETQYF
TGTGCCAGCAGTCTCAGGCCCCGGGGTCAAGAGACCCAGTACTTC
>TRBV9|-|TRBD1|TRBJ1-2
CASSAYRGGYTF
TGTGCCAGCAGCGCTTACAGGGGTGGCTACACCTTC
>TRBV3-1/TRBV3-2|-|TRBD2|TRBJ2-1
CASSPRLAGDNEQFF
TGTGCCAGCAGCCCGCGGCTAGCGGGTGACAATGAGCAGTTCTTC
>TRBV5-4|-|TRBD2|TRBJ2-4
CASSWTSGGKNIQYF
TGTGCCAGCAGTTGGACTAGCGGGGGGAAAAACATTCAGTACTTC
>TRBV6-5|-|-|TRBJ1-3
CASSYSAGAGNTIYF
TGTGCCAGCAGTTACTCCGCAGGCGCTGGAAACACCATATATTTT
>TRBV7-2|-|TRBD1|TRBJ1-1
CASSPGQGNTEAFF
TGTGCCAGCAGCCCCGGACAGGGGAACACTGAAGCTTTCTTT
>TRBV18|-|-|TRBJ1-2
CASSGQRSNYGYTF
TGTGCCAGCTCAGGACAGAGATCTAACTATGGCTACACCTTC
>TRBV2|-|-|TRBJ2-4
CASRAPAKNIQYF
TGTGCCAGCAGGGCCCCCGCCAAAAACATTCAGTACTTC
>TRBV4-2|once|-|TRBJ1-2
CASSQDRTPDGYTF
TGTGCCAGCAGCCAAGACCGGACGCCAGATGGCTACACCTTC
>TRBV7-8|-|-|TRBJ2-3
CASSLEGFYTDTQYF
TGTGCCAGCAGCTTAGAAGGGTTCTACACAGATACGCAGTATTTT
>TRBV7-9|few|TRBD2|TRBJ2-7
CASSRTSGGYEQYF
TGTGCCAGCAGCCGGACTAGCGGGGGTTACGAGCAGTACTTC
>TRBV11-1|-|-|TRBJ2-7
CASSRAKGYSYEQYF
TGTGCCAGCAGCCGTGCGAAGGGATACTCCTACGAGCAGTACTTC
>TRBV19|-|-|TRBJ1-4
CASRRNEKLFF
TGTGCCAGCCGCCGTAATGAAAAACTGTTTTTT
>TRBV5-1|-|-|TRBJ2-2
CASSLGRPNTGELFF
TGCGCCAGCAGCTTGGGCAGACCGAACACCGGGGAGCTGTTTTTT
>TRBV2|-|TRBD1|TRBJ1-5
CASSNLGQGYQPQHF
TGTGCCAGCAGTAACTTGGGACAGGGGTATCAGCCCCAGCATTTT
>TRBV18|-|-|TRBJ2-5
CASSPLRGHQETQYF
TGTGCCAGCTCACCACTCCGGGGACACCAAGAGACCCAGTACTTC
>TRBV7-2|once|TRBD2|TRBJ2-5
CASSRTSGGVFAGQETQYF
TGTGCCAGCAGCCGGACTAGCGGGGGGGTTTTTGCGGGACAAGAGACCCAGTACTTC
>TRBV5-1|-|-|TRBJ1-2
CASSLDSSWGYTF
TGCGCCAGCAGCTTGGACTCATCTTGGGGCTACACCTTC
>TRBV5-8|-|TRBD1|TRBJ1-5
CASRSRDRGSNQPQHF
TGTGCCAGCAGAAGCCGGGACAGGGGCTCGAATCAGCCCCAGCATTTT
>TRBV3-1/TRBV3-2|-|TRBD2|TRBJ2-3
CASSFRLPLAGVTDTQYF
TGTGCCAGCAGCTTCCGCTTACCACTAGCGGGGGTCACAGATACGCAGTATTTT
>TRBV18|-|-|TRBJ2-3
CASSPRGAADTQYF
TGTGCCAGCTCACCGAGGGGGGCCGCTGATACGCAGTATTTT
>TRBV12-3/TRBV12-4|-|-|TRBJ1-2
CASSLGQSYGYTF
TGTGCCAGCAGTTTAGGGCAGTCCTATGGCTACACCTTC
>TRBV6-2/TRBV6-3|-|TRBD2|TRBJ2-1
CASSLSGGSNEQFF
TGTGCCAGCAGCCTTAGCGGGGGAAGCAATGAGCAGTTCTTC
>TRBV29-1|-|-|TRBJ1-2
CSVFLEDNYGYTF
TGCAGCGTCTTTCTTGAGGACAACTATGGCTACACCTTC
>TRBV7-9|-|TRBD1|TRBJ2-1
CASSLNRGPYNEQFF
TGTGCCAGCAGCTTAAACAGGGGACCCTACAATGAGCAGTTCTTC
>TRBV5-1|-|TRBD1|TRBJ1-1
CASSLNRPGTVRGPEAFF
TGCGCCAGCAGCTTGAATAGGCCCGGGACAGTACGAGGCCCTGAAGCTTTCTTT
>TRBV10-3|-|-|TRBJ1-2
CAIRPEVKGPGYTF
TGTGCCATCAGGCCAGAAGTGAAGGGGCCCGGCTACACCTTC
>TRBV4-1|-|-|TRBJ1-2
CASSHREGYGYTF
TGCGCCAGCAGCCACAGGGAGGGGTATGGCTACACCTTC
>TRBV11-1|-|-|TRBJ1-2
CASSYSGPPKAGYTF
TGTGCCAGCAGCTACTCAGGGCCCCCAAAGGCTGGCTACACCTTC
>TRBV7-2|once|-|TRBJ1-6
CASSLEQARSYNSPLHF
TGTGCCAGCAGCTTAGAACAGGCACGCTCCTATAATTCACCCCTCCACTTT
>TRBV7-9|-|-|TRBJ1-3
CASSLGETRNTIYF
TGTGCCAGCAGCTTAGGAGAAACAAGGAACACCATATATTTT
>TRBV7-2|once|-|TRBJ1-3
CASSLVGWGQQNSGNTIYF
TGTGCCAGCAGCTTAGTTGGTTGGGGACAACAGAACTCTGGAAACACCATATATTTT
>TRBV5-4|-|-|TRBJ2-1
CASSLESATKNEQFF
TGTGCCAGCAGCTTGGAGTCGGCTACCAAGAATGAGCAGTTCTTC
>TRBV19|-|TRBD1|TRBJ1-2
CASGRGLVGYTF
TGTGCCAGTGGAAGGGGGCTAGTGGGCTACACCTTC
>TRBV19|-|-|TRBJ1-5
CASSADSGARGQPQHF
TGTGCCAGTAGTGCAGACTCAGGGGCCAGGGGTCAGCCCCAGCATTTT
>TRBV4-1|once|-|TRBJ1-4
CASSQARVSTNEKLFF
TGCGCCAGCAGCCAGGCCAGGGTTTCAACTAATGAAAAACTGTTTTTT
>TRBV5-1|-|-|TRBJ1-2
CASSLVAEPYGYTF
TGCGCCAGCAGCTTGGTCGCGGAACCCTATGGCTACACCTTC